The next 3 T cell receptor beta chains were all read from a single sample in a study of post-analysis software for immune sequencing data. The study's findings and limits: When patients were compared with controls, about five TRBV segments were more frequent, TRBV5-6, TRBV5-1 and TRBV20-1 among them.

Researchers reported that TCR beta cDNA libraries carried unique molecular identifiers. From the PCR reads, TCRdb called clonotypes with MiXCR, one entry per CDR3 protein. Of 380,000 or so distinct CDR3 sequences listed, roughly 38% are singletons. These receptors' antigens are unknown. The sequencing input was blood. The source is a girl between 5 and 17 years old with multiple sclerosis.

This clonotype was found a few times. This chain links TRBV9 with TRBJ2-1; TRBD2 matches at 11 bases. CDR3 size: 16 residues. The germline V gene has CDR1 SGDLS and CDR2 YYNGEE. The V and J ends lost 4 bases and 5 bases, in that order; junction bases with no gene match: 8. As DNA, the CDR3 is TGTGCCAGCAGCCGGACGACTAGCGGGGTAAACAATGAGCAGTTCTTC. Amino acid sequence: CASSRTTSGVNNEQFF.

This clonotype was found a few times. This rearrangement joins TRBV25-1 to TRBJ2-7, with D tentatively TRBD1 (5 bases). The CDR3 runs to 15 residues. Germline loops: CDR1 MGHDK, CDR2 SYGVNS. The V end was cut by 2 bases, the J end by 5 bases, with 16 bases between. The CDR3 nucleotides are TGTGCCAGCAGTGAAAGGATAGGACATTGGGACGAGCAGTACTTC. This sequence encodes CASSERIGHWDEQYF.

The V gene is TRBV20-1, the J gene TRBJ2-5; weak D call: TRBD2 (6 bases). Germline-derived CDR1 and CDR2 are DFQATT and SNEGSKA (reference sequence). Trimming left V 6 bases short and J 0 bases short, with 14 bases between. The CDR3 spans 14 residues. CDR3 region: CSASAGRNQETQYF. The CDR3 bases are TGCAGTGCAAGCGCGGGACGGAACCAAGAGACCCAGTACTTC.